The present TCR beta chain was sequenced within a study of cytomegalovirus exposure and HLA in healthy donors. Study-wide points: In vitro work confirmed that three CMV-associated chains recognize CMV antigens. A later analysis associated under 20,000 TCR beta sequences with HLA alleles at a 0.05 false discovery rate. Later analysis identified a missense DCLRE1C variant that was linked to TCR beta V- and J-gene trimming.

The PCR was carried out with 60 Vbeta primers and 13 Jbeta primers. Clones were read by immunoSEQ multiplex PCR, and TCRdb kept only the in-frame ones, dropping some. Of about 130,000 clones detected, roughly four fifths appear once; the ten largest clones hold roughly 3.7%. This clone appeared a few times. As yet, its antigen is unknown. Germline loops: CDR1 SGHRS, CDR2 YFSETQ. The ends lost 1 base at V and 4 bases at J; junction bases unmatched: 9. CDR3 length: 16 amino acids. Donors counted as nominally healthy when sampled, yet unrecorded immune exposures were likely. The sequence derives from a woman in her 40s in good health and CMV-seropositive. Sample: PBMCs. The rearrangement uses TRBV5-1 and TRBJ2-7; 9 bases are shared with TRBD2. DNA for the CDR3: TGCGCCAGCAGCTTGCCCCCTGGCGGGAGGGGATACGAGCAGTACTTC. It codes for CASSLPPGGRGYEQYF.